This TCR beta chain was recovered during a study of cytomegalovirus exposure and HLA in healthy donors. Only in-frame clones appear in the TCRdb table, and some are missing; sequencing was by immunoSEQ multiplex PCR. The sample carries some 250,000 clones, 75% to 90% recorded once. The origin of this receptor is a woman aged 25 to 39 in good health and CMV-seropositive. Sequencing input: PBMCs.

The DNA for the CDR3 is TGCGCCAGCAGCTCGGACCAACTAGCGGAGGTCGAAGAGACCCAGTACTTC. Translating it yields CASSSDQLAEVEETQYF. The gene calls are TRBV5-1 and TRBJ2-5; TRBD2 matches at 8 bases. With 3 bases clipped from V and 3 bases from J, the junction kept 13 bases outside the gene matches. CDR1 SGHRS and CDR2 YFSETQ come from the germline V gene. There are 17 residues in the CDR3. Filled out from reference TRBV5-1 and TRBJ2-5, the complete variable domain reads KAGVTQTPRYLIKTRGQQVTLSCSPISGHRSVSWYQQTPGQGLQFLFEYFSETQRNKGNFPGRFSGRQFSNSRSEMNVSTLELGDSALYLCASSSDQLAEVEETQYFGPGTRLLVL.